This T cell receptor (beta chain) was recovered during a study of a mutant IDH1 vaccine in newly diagnosed glioma. Time point specified: week 11, during vaccination. The vaccine gave 300 ug of a 20-mer mutant IDH1 peptide subcutaneously per dose. Trimming cost V 8 bases and J 2 bases, with 12 bases left between them. From germline, CDR1 is MNHEY and CDR2 SVGAGI. The CDR3 is 13 residues long. As to this clone: The antigen remains unidentified.

The table came from immunoSEQ multiplex PCR; TCRdb's copy has only in-frame clones and leaves some out. The sample carries about 130,000 clones, about 80% recorded once. The sample consisted of PBMCs, taken from a glioma patient whose treatment included an IDH1 peptide vaccine. This TCR was recovered from a man between 40 and 49 years old with glioma. V usage is TRBV6-5 and J usage is TRBJ2-5, with unresolved D. The CDR3 spells CASRRTEQETQYF. The DNA of the CDR3 is TGTGCCAGCCGTCGTACGGAGCAAGAGACCCAGTACTTC.